Below, one T cell receptor beta chain is given with its context. Its target is unknown. CDR1 and CDR2 (germline): SEHNR, FQNEAQ (reference sequence). The CDR3 spans 13 residues. V trimming: 5 bases; J trimming: 6 bases; junction bases outside the gene matches: 3. Primers: 60 Vbeta forward and 13 Jbeta reverse. Some clones are missing from TCRdb's copy, which holds only in-frame ones; the method was immunoSEQ multiplex PCR. Of more than 95,000 clones in the sample, roughly 83% were seen once. The source of the sample is a study of cytomegalovirus exposure and HLA in healthy donors. The study, taken as a whole, reports: Sequencing likely produced, as an artifact, a cluster of highly shared sequence variants.

V and J are TRBV7-9 and TRBJ1-5; 8 nucleotides agree with TRBD1. The receptor was isolated from a man aged 30 to 45 in good health and CMV-seropositive. The sample was PBMCs. The CDR3 sequence: CASSLDRVQPQHF. DNA for the CDR3: TGTGCCAGCAGCCTGGACAGGGTTCAGCCCCAGCATTTT. Drawing the rest from reference TRBV7-9 and TRBJ1-5, the complete variable domain is DTGVSQNPRHKITKRGQNVTFRCDPISEHNRLYWYRQTLGQGPEFLTYFQNEAQLEKSRLLSDRFSAERPKGSFSTLEIQRTEQGDSAMYLCASSLDRVQPQHFGDGTRLSIL.